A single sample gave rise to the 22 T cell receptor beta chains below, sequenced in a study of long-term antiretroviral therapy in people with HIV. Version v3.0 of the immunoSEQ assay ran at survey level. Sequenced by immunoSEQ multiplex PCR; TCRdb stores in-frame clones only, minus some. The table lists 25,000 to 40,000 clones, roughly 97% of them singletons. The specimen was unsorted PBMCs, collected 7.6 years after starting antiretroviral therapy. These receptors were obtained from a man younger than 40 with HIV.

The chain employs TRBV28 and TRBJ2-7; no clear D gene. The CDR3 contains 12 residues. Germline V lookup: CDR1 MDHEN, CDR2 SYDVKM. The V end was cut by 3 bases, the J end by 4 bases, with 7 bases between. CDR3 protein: CASSFGDYEQYF. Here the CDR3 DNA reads TGTGCCAGCAGTTTTGGAGATTACGAGCAGTACTTC.

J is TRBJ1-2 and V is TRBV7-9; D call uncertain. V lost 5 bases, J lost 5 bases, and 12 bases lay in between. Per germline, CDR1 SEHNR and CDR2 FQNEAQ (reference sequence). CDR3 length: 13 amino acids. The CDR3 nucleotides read TGTGCCAGCAGCCCAACAGTAGAGTATGGCTACACCTTC. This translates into CASSPTVEYGYTF. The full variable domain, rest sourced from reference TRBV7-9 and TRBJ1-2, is DTGVSQNPRHKITKRGQNVTFRCDPISEHNRLYWYRQTLGQGPEFLTYFQNEAQLEKSRLLSDRFSAERPKGSFSTLEIQRTEQGDSAMYLCASSPTVEYGYTFGSGTRLTVV.

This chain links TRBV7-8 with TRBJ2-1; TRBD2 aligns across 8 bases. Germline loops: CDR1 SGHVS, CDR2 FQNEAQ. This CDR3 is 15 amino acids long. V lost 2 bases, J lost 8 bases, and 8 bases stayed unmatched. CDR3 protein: CASSLFLRGGHEQFF. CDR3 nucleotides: TGTGCCAGCAGCTTATTCCTTCGGGGGGGCCATGAGCAGTTCTTC.

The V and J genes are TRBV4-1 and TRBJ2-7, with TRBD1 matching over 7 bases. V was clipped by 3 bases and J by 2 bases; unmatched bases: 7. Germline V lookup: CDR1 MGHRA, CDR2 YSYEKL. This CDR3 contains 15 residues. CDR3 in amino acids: CASSHPLGTAYEQYF. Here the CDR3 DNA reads TGCGCCAGCAGCCACCCTTTAGGGACAGCCTACGAGCAGTACTTC.

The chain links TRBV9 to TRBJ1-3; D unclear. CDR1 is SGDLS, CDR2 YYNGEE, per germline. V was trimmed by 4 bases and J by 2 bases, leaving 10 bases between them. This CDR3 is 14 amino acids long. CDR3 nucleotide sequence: TGTGCCAGCAGCCAGCGATCAGCTGGAAACACCATATATTTT. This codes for CASSQRSAGNTIYF.

For the CDR3, the DNA is TGTGCCAGCAGCTTGGAACTCACGGGGGGCAGGGCTGAAGCTTTCTTT. Its protein product is CASSLELTGGRAEAFF. This chain links TRBV5-6 with TRBJ1-1, with D possibly TRBD1 on 6 matching bases. Trimming took off 0 bases at V and 6 bases at J, with 18 bases between the two ends. This CDR3 contains 16 residues. Germline V gene sequence: CDR1 SGHDT, CDR2 YYEEEE.

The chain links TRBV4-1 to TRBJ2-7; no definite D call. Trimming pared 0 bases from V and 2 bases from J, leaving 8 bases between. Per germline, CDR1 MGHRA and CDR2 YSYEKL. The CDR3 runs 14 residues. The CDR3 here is CASSQDAQAYEQYF. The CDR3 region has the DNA TGCGCCAGCAGCCAAGATGCGCAGGCCTACGAGCAGTACTTC.

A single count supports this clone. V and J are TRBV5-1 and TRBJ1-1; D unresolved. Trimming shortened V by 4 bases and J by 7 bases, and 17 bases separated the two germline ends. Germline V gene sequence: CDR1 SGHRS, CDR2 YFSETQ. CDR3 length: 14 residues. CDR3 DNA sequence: TGCGCCAGCAGCCCCCACTCGGGTGGGGATGAAGCTTTCTTT. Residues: CASSPHSGGDEAFF.

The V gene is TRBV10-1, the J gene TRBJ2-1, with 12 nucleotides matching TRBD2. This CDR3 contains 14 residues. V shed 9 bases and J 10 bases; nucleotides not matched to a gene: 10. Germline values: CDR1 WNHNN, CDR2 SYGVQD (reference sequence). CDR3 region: CASPVTSGSDEQFF. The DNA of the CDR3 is TGCGCCAGTCCTGTGACTAGCGGGAGTGACGAGCAGTTCTTC.

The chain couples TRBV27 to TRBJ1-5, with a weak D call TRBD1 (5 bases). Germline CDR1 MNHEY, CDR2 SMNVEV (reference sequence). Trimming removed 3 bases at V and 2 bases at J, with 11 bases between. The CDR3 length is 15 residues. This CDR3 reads CASSFQGGRNQPQHF. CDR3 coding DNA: TGTGCCAGCAGTTTCCAGGGAGGGCGCAATCAGCCCCAGCATTTT.

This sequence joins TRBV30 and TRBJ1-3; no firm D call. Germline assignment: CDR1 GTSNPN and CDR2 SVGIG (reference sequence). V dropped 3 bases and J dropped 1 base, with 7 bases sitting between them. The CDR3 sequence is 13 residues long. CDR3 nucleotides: TGTGCCTGGAGAGCGGGGTCTGGAAACACCATATATTTT. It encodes CAWRAGSGNTIYF.

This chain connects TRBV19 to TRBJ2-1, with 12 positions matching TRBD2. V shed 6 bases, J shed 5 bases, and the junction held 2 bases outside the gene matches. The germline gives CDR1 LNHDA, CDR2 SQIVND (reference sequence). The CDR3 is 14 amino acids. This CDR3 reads CASRRLAGDNEQFF. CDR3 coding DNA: TGTGCCAGTAGGCGACTAGCGGGAGACAATGAGCAGTTCTTC.

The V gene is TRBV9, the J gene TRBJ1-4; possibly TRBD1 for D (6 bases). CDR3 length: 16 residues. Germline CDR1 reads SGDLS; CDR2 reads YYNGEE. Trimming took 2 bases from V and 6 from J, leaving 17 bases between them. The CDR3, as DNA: TGTGCCAGCAGCGTCTTCGCAGGGGCCCGGGATGAAAAACTGTTTTTT. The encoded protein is CASSVFAGARDEKLFF.

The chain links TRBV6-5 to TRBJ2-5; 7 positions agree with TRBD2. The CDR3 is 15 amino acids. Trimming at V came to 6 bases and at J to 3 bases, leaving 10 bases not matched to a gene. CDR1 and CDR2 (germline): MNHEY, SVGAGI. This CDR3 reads CASSPSWGGKETQYF. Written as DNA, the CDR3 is TGTGCCAGCAGCCCATCCTGGGGGGGAAAAGAGACCCAGTACTTC.

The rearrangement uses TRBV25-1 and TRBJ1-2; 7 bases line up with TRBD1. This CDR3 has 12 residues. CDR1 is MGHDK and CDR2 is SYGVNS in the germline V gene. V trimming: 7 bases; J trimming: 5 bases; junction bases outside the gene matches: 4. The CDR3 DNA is TGTGCCAGCACGACGACAGGGTATGGCTACACCTTC. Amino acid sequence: CASTTTGYGYTF.

CDR3 coding DNA: TGTGCCAGCAGCCAAGAAGAGACTAGCGCTGTTTACGAGCAGTACTTC. As protein: CASSQEETSAVYEQYF. This chain connects TRBV4-2 to TRBJ2-7; 8 bases are shared with TRBD2. The CDR3 extends over 16 amino acids. Germline assignment: CDR1 LGHNA and CDR2 YNFKEQ. Germline trimming cut 0 bases from V and 4 bases from J; bases unmatched to any gene: 8.

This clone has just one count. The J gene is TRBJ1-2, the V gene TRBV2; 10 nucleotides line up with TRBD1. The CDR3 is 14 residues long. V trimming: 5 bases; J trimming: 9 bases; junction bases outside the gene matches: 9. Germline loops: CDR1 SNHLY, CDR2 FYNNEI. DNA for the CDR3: TGTGCCAGCAGTAGGGACAGGGGAGGCGAAAGCTACACCTTC. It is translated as CASSRDRGGESYTF.

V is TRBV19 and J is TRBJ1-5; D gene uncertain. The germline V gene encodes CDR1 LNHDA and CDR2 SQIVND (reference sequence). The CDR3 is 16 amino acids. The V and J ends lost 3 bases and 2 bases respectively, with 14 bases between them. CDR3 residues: CASSINREIRNQPQHF. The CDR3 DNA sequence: TGTGCCAGTAGTATTAATCGGGAGATCCGCAATCAGCCCCAGCATTTT.

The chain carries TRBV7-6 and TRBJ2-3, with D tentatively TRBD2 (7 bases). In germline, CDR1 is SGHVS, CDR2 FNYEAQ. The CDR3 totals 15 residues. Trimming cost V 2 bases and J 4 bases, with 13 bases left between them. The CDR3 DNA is TGTGCCAGCAGCTTATACGGGGGGCGTGCAGATACGCAGTATTTT. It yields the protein CASSLYGGRADTQYF.

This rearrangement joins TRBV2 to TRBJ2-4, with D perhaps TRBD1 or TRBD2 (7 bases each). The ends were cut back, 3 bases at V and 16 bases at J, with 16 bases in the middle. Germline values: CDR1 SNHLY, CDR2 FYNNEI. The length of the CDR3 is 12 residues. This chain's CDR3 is CASSEGGDRLYF. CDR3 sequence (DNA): TGTGCCAGCAGTGAGGGGGGGGACAGACTCTACTTC.

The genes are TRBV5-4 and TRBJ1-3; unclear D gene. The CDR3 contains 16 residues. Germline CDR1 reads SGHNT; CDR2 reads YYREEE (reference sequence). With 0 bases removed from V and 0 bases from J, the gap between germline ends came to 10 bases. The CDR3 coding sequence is TGTGCCAGCAGCTTGGACAGCCTTCCCTCTGGAAACACCATATATTTT. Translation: CASSLDSLPSGNTIYF.

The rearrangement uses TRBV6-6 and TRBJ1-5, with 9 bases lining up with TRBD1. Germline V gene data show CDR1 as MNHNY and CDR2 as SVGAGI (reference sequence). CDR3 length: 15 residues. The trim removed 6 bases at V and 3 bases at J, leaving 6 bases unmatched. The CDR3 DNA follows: TGTGCCAGCAGCTCCGGGACAGGGAACAATCAGCCCCAGCATTTT. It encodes CASSSGTGNNQPQHF.